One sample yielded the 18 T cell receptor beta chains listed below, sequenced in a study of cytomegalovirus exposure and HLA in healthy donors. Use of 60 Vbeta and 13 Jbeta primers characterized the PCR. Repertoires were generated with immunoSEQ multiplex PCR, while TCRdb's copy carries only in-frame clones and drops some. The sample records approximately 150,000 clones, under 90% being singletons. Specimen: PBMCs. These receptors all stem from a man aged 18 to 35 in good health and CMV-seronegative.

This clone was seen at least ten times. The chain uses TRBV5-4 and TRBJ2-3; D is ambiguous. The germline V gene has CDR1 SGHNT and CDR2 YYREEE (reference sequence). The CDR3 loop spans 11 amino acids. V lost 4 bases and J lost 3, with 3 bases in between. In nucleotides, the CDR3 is TGTGCCAGCAGCCAAACAGATACGCAGTATTTT. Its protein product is CASSQTDTQYF.

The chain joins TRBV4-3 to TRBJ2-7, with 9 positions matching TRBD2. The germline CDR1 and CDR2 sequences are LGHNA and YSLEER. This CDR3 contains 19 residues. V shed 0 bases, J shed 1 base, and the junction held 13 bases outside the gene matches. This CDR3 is CASSQDLVGLTSGSYEQYF. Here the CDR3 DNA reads TGCGCCAGCAGCCAAGATTTGGTGGGGTTGACTAGCGGATCCTACGAGCAGTACTTC.

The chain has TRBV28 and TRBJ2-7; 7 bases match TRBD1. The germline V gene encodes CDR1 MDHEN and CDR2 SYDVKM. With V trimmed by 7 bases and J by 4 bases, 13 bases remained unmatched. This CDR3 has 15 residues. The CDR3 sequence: CASTPPTGHTYEQYF. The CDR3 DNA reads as TGTGCCAGCACCCCCCCGACAGGGCATACATACGAGCAGTACTTC.

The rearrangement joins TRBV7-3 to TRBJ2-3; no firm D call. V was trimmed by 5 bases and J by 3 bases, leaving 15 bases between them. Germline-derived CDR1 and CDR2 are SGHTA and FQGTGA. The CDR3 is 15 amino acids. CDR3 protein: CASSLSIHGTDTQYF. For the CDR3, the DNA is TGTGCCAGCAGCCTATCGATCCACGGGACAGATACGCAGTATTTT.

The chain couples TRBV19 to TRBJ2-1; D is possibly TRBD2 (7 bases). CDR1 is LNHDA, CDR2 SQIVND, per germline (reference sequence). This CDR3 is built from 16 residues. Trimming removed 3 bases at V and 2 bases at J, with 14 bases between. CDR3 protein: CASSIPSGGPYNEQFF. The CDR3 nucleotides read TGTGCCAGTAGTATCCCCTCCGGGGGGCCCTACAATGAGCAGTTCTTC.

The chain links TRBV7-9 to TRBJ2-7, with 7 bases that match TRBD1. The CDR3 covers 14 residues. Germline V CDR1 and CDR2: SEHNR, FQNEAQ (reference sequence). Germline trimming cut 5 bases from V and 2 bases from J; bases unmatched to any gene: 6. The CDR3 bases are TGTGCCAGCAGCCCACTGACAGGGACCTACGAGCAGTACTTC. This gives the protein CASSPLTGTYEQYF.

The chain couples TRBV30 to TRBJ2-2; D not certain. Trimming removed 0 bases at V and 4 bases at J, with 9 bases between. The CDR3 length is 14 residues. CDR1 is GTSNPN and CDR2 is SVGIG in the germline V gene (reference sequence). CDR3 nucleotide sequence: TGTGCCTGGAGTGTACACAGCAGCACCGGGGAGCTGTTTTTT. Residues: CAWSVHSSTGELFF. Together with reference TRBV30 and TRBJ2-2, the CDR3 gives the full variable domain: SQTIHQWPATLVQPVGSPLSLECTVEGTSNPNLYWYRQAAGRGLQLLFYSVGIGQISSEVPQNLSASRPQDRQFILSSKKLLLSDSGFYLCAWSVHSSTGELFFGEGSRLTVL.

The CDR3 is CASSLGAGGAADTQYF. DNA for the CDR3: TGTGCCAGCAGCTTAGGGGCGGGGGGAGCGGCAGATACGCAGTATTTT. The chain employs TRBV7-6 and TRBJ2-3; 8 bases match TRBD2. Germline CDR1 and CDR2: SGHVS and FNYEAQ. V was clipped by 1 base and J by 4 bases; unmatched bases: 7. The CDR3 length is 16 residues.

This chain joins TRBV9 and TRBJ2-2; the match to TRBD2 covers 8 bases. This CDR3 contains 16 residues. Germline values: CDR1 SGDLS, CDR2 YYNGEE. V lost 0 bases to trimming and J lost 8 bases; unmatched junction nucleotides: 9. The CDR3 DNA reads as TGTGCCAGCAGCGTAGGGGCGGGGGGCCAGTCGGGGGAGCTGTTTTTT. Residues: CASSVGAGGQSGELFF.

As DNA, the CDR3 is TGTGCCAGCAGTTTCAGGGGACAGGGCGGAGAGACCCAGTACTTC. Translation gives CASSFRGQGGETQYF. V gene TRBV6-5 combines with J gene TRBJ2-5, with 9 bases aligning to TRBD1. The CDR3 runs to 15 residues. J was trimmed by 4 bases and V by 4 bases; bases with no gene match: 7. In germline, CDR1 is MNHEY, CDR2 SVGAGI.

CDR3 nucleotides: TGCGCCAGCAGCCGGGGACTAGCGGCTCGACAAGAGACCCAGTACTTC. It is translated as CASSRGLAARQETQYF. The chain is built from TRBV5-1 and TRBJ2-5, with 11 bases matching TRBD2. Germline-derived CDR1 and CDR2 are SGHRS and YFSETQ. The CDR3 runs 16 residues. After removal of 4 bases from V and 2 bases from J, the junction contained 7 bases not matched to a gene.

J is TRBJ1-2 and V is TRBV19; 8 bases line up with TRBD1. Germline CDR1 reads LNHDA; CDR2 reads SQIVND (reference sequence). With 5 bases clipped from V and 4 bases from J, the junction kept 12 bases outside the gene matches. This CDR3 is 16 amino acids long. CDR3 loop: CASSADRGPYTYGYTF. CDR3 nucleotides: TGTGCCAGTAGTGCAGACAGGGGACCTTACACCTATGGCTACACCTTC. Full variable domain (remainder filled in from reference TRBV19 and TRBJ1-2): DGGITQSPKYLFRKEGQNVTLSCEQNLNHDAMYWYRQDPGQGLRLIYYSQIVNDFQKGDIAEGYSVSREKKESFPLTVTSAQKNPTAFYLCASSADRGPYTYGYTFGSGTRLTVV.

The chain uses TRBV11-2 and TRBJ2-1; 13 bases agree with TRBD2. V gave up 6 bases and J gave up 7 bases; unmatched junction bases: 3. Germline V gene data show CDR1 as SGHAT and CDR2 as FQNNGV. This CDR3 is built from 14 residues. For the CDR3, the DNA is TGTGCCAGCAGGGGACTAGCGGGAAGGAATGAGCAGTTCTTC. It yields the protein CASRGLAGRNEQFF.

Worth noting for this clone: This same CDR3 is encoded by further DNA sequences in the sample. CDR3 DNA: TGTGCCATCAGTGAGCAGGGTAATGAAAAACTGTTTTTT. Residues: CAISEQGNEKLFF. The chain couples TRBV10-3 to TRBJ1-4; a weak D match, TRBD1 (5 bases). CDR1 and CDR2 (germline): ENHRY, SYGVKD. The ends were cut back, 2 bases at V and 4 bases at J, with 5 bases in the middle. The CDR3 sequence is 13 residues long.

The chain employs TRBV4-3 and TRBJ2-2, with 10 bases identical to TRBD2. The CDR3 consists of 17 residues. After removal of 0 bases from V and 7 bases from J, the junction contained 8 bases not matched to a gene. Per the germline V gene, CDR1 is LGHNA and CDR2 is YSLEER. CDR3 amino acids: CASSQDLGTSVSGELFF. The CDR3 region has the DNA TGCGCCAGCAGCCAAGATTTAGGGACTAGCGTTAGCGGGGAGCTGTTTTTT.

The CDR3, as DNA: TGCGCCAGCAGCTTGGTGTGGCAGGGAGGGTCCGGGGAGCTGTTTTTT. This translates into CASSLVWQGGSGELFF. This rearrangement joins TRBV5-1 to TRBJ2-2, with 7 bases lining up with TRBD2. Germline-derived CDR1 and CDR2 are SGHRS and YFSETQ. J was trimmed by 6 bases and V by 0 bases; bases with no gene match: 8. This CDR3 comprises 16 residues.

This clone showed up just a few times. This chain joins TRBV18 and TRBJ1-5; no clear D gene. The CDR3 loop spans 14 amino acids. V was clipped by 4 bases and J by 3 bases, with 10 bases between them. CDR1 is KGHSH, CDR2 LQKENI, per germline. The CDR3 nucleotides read TGTGCCAGCTCACGGGAGGGTTCCAATCAGCCCCAGCATTTT. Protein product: CASSREGSNQPQHF. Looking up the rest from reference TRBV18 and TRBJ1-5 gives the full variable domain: NAGVMQNPRHLVRRRGQEARLRCSPMKGHSHVYWYRQLPEEGLKFMVYLQKENIIDESGMPKERFSAEFPKEGPSILRIQQVVRGDSAAYFCASSREGSNQPQHFGDGTRLSIL.

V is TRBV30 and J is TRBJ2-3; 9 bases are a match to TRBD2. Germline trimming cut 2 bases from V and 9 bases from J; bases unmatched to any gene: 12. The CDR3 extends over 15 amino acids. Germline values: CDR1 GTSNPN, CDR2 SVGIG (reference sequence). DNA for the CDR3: TGTGCCTGGAGTCAGGAGTTTAGCGGGAGAGGGACGCAGTATTTT. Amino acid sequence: CAWSQEFSGRGTQYF. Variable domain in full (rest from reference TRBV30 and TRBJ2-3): SQTIHQWPATLVQPVGSPLSLECTVEGTSNPNLYWYRQAAGRGLQLLFYSVGIGQISSEVPQNLSASRPQDRQFILSSKKLLLSDSGFYLCAWSQEFSGRGTQYFGPGTRLTVL.